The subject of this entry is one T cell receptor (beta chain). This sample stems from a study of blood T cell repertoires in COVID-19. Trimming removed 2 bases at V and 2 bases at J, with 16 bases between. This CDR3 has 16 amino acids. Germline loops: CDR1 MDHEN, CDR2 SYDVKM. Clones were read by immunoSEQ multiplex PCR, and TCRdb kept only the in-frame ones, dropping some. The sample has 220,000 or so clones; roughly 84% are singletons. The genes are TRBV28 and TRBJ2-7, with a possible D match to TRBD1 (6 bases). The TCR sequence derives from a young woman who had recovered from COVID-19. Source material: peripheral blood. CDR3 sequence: CASSLAVDRIPYEQYF. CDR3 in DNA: TGTGCCAGCAGTTTAGCTGTCGACAGGATCCCCTACGAGCAGTACTTC.